This T cell receptor beta chain was sequenced for a study of cytomegalovirus exposure and HLA in healthy donors. Study-wide results and caveats: Based on reports, TCR beta sequences accurately predicted HLA-A and HLA-B alleles for most subjects.

On this clone: The antigen is not known.

Participants comprised healthy donors of bone marrow. Trimming took off 5 bases at V and 6 bases at J, with 5 bases between the two ends. In germline, CDR1 is MDHEN, CDR2 SYDVKM. The CDR3 totals 12 residues. The PCR made use of 60 Vbeta and 13 Jbeta primers. Only in-frame clones appear in the TCRdb table, and some are missing; sequencing was by immunoSEQ multiplex PCR. The sample lists about 150,000 clones, approximately 68% seen once, with around 4% in the top ten. The genes are TRBV28 and TRBJ1-6; D ambiguous. This receptor was identified in a man aged 55 to 70 in good health and CMV-seronegative. The specimen sequenced was PBMCs. The CDR3 loop reads CASSHSNSPLHF. DNA for the CDR3: TGTGCCAGCAGTCATTCTAATTCACCCCTCCACTTT.